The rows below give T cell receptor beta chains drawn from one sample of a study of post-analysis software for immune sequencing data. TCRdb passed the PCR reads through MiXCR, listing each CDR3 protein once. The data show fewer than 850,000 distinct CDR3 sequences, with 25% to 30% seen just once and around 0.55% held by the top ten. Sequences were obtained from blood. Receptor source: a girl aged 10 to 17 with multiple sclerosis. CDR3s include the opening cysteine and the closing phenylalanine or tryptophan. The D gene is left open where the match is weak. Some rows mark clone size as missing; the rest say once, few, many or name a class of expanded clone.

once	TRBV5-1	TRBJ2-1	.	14	TGCGCCAGCAGCTTTGGCGTCCTAGCGAATGAGCAGTTCTTC	CASSFGVLANEQFF
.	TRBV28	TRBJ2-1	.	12	TGTGCCAGCAGTTTAGGGCCCGGGGAGGAGTTCTTC	CASSLGPGEEFF
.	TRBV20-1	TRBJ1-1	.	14	TGCAGTGCTAACCGACAAGGGCTGAACACTGAAGCTTTCTTT	CSANRQGLNTEAFF
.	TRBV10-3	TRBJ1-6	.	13	TGTGCCGTCCGCAGGGGTAGTGATTCACCCCTCCACTTT	CAVRRGSDSPLHF
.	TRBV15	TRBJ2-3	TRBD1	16	TGTGCCACCAGCAGAGATCGGCAGGGGGCAACAGATACGCAGTATTTT	CATSRDRQGATDTQYF
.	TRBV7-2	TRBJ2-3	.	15	TGTGCCGGCAGCTCCCGGGGGGCCTACACAGATACGCAGTATTTT	CAGSSRGAYTDTQYF
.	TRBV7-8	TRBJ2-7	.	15	TGTGCCAGCAGCTTAGTTCAGGGAAGCAAATACGAGCAGTACTTC	CASSLVQGSKYEQYF
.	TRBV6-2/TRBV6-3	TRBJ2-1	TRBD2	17	TGTGCCAGCAGTTACTACCCTAGCGGGAGCTCCTACAATGAGCAGTTCTTC	CASSYYPSGSSYNEQFF
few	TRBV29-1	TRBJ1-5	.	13	TGCAGCGTAGCTGACAGTAGCAATCAGCCCCAGCATTTT	CSVADSSNQPQHF
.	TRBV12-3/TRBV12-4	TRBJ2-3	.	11	TGTGCCAGCAGCTGGACAGATGCGCAGTATTTT	CASSWTDAQYF
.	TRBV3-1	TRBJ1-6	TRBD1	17	TGTGCCAGCAGCCAAGATCTAACAGGGGGCGATAATTCACCCCTCCACTTT	CASSQDLTGGDNSPLHF
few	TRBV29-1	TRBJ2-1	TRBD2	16	TGCAGCGTTGAGCCTAGCGGGGCCCCCACCTACAATGAGCAGTTCTTC	CSVEPSGAPTYNEQFF
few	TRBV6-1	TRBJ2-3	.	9	TGTGCCGGGGGTGATACGCAGTATTTT	CAGGDTQYF